The clone carrying this T cell receptor beta chain has a count of ten or more. Its specificity is unknown. This sample was taken from a study of T cells in Graves' hyperthyroidism and ophthalmopathy. Study-wide findings and caveats: A model of 13 V-J pairs discriminated ophthalmopathy from stable hyperthyroidism. The model's output predicted ophthalmopathy at a median of around 7 months prior to onset. Most thyroid-expanded clonotypes above 0.001 were also found in blood.

Amplified TCR beta CDR3 regions derived from RNA transcripts. The HTBI primer set drove a first-round RT-PCR of the TCR CDR3. TCRdb recomputed calls from the multiplex PCR reads with MiXCR, one row per CDR3 protein. There are more than 500,000 distinct CDR3 sequences in the sample; about 16% occur only once, and 29% lies in the top ten. Each 10 ml fresh peripheral blood draw supplied the PBMCs. This CDR3 spans 13 amino acids. Germline lookup yields CDR1 SNHLY and CDR2 FYNNEI. V dropped 8 bases and J dropped 7; count of bases not matched to a gene: 6. The sequenced material came from blood. This chain uses TRBV2 with TRBJ2-1, with TRBD1 identical over 9 bases. This TCR was recovered from a woman aged 30 to 39 with Graves' ophthalmopathy. CDR3 sequence (DNA): TGTGCCAGCCTTGGACAGGGGTTGAATGAGCAGTTCTTC. Translating it yields CASLGQGLNEQFF.